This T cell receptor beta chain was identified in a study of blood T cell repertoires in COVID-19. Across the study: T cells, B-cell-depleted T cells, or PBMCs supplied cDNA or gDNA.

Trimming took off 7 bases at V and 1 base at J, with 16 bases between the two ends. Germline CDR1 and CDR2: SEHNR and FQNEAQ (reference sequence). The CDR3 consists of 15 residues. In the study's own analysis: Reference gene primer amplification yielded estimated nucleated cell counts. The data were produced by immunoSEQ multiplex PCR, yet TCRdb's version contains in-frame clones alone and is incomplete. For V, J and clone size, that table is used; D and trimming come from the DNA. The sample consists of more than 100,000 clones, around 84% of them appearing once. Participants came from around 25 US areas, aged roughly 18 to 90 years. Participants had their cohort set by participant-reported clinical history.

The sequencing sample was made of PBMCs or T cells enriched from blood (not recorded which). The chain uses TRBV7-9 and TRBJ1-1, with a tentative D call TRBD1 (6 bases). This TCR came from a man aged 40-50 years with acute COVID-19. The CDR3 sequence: CASTGGQGWNTEAFF. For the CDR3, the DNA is TGTGCCAGCACCGGGGGCCAGGGATGGAACACTGAAGCTTTCTTT.